This T cell receptor beta chain was sequenced during a study of T cell changes during pregnancy in multiple sclerosis. The protocol was immunoSEQ multiplex PCR, while the TCRdb copy is restricted to in-frame clones and leaves out a portion. The sample has about 92,000 clones, 92% seen once; the top ten hold over 2%. Points on this clone: Other DNA sequences in this specimen translate into the identical CDR3.

CDR1 and CDR2 from the germline V gene are SGHRS and YFSETQ. This CDR3 has 14 residues. With 2 bases clipped from V and 4 bases from J, the junction kept 2 bases outside the gene matches. Source: peripheral blood, taken in the first trimester of pregnancy. The clonotype originates from a female donor with multiple sclerosis, enrolled in a pregnancy study. The rearrangement joins TRBV5-1 to TRBJ1-4; TRBD1 aligns across 7 bases. CDR3 amino acids: CASSLTGVNEKLFF. The DNA for the CDR3 is TGCGCCAGCAGCTTAACAGGGGTTAATGAAAAACTGTTTTTT.